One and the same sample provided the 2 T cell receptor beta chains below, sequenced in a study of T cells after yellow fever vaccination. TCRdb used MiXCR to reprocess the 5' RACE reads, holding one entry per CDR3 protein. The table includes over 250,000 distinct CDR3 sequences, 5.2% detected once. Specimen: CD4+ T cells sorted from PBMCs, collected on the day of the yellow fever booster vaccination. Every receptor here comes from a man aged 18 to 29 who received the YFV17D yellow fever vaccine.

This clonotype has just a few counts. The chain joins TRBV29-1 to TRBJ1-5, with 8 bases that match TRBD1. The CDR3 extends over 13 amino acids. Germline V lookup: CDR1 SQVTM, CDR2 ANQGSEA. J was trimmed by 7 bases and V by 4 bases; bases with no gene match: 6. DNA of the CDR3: TGCAGCGTTGTGACAGGGGTGGGGCAGCCCCAGCATTTT. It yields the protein CSVVTGVGQPQHF.

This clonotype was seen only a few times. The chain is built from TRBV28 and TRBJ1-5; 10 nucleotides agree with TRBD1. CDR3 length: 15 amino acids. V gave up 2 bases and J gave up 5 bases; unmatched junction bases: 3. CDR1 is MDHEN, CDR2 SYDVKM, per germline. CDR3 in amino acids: CASSLLTGGYQPQHF. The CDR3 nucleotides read TGTGCCAGCAGTTTACTGACAGGGGGCTATCAGCCCCAGCATTTT.